One sample yielded the 31 T cell receptor beta chains listed below, sequenced in a study of T cells in Graves' hyperthyroidism and ophthalmopathy (dated by TCRdb to between 2018 and 2021). Library preparation used multiplex PCR. Sequenced using an Illumina HiSeq 2000. The TCR beta CDR3 regions were amplified from RNA transcripts. A first-round RT-PCR of the TCR CDR3 used the HTBI primer set with the Qiagen OneStep RT-PCR kit. TCRdb applied fastp at Q25 and MiXCR to the public reads, then kept only in-frame beta chains. Entries that share a CDR3 protein sequence are merged under the most common genes and DNA. Across this sample there are tens of thousands of distinct CDR3 sequences, with roughly 50% seen only once. The ten biggest clones cover 6.2% of the sample. Sequenced: blood. The receptors come from a woman in her forties or fifties with Graves' hyperthyroidism that later progressed to Graves' ophthalmopathy.

Remarks on this clonotype: The conserved phenylalanine or tryptophan is not found at the CDR3 terminus, so this likely reflects a read error. This rearrangement joins TRBV2 to TRBJ1-1, with D possibly matching TRBD1 (6 bases). The CDR3 sequence is 14 residues long. The germline CDR1 and CDR2 sequences are SNHLY and FYNNEI. CDR3 in amino acids: CASSTNRVGTEAFL. As DNA, the CDR3 is TGTGCCAGCAGCACGAACAGGGTCGGGACTGAGGCTTTCCTT.

The sample holds a few counts of this clonotype. One end of the junction does not line up with germline, which may come from a read error. The CDR3 nucleotides are TGTGCCAGCAGTCAGACGCAGGGACTGCCCAATGAGCAGCTCTTC. Translating gives CASSQTQGLPNEQLF. The chain is built from TRBV28 and TRBJ2-1; TRBD2 might be the D (6 bases). This CDR3 is built from 15 residues. Germline CDR1 MDHEN, CDR2 SYDVKM. The variable domain in full, with the rest retrieved from reference TRBV28 and TRBJ2-1, is DVKVTQSSRYLVKRTGEKVFLECVQDMDHENMFWYRQDPGLGLRLIYFSYDVKMKEKGDIPEGYSVSREKKERFSLILESASTNQTSMYLCASSQTQGLPNEQLFGPGTRLTVL.

Note on this clonotype: This CDR3 fails to terminate in the conserved phenylalanine or tryptophan, so it likely reflects a read error. This chain connects TRBV6-4 to TRBJ2-1; 10 bases align to TRBD2. Germline V gene lookup returns CDR1 MRHNA and CDR2 SNTAGT. V shed 3 bases and J 10 bases; nucleotides not matched to a gene: 9. The CDR3 totals 15 residues. The CDR3 spells CASSELAGASGEQFC. DNA of the CDR3: TGTGCCAGCAGTGAGCTAGCGGGAGCTTCGGGGGAGCAGTTCTGC.

Ten or more counts support this clonotype. V usage is TRBV6-5 and J usage is TRBJ2-1, with 10 bases lining up with TRBD2. Trimming at V came to 2 bases and at J to 7 bases, leaving 5 bases not matched to a gene. There are 15 residues in the CDR3. The germline V gene has CDR1 MNHEY and CDR2 SVGAGI. The CDR3, as DNA: TGTGCCAGCAGTTACAGGCCTAGCGGGGGAAATGAGCAGTTCTTC. Its protein is CASSYRPSGGNEQFF.

The rearrangement joins TRBV7-3 to TRBJ2-2, with D possibly matching TRBD2 (7 bases). Trimming took 3 bases from V and 4 from J, leaving 12 bases between them. Germline values: CDR1 SGHTA, CDR2 FQGTGA. This CDR3 has 15 amino acids. In nucleotides, the CDR3 is TGTGCCAGCAGCTTGGGGGGGCACGGCACCGGGGAGCTGTTTTTT. It is translated as CASSLGGHGTGELFF.

The rearrangement joins TRBV10-3 to TRBJ2-4; 8 bases are a match to TRBD1. This CDR3 has 15 amino acids. CDR1 ENHRY and CDR2 SYGVKD come from the germline V gene. V lost 4 bases to trimming and J lost 7 bases; unmatched junction nucleotides: 9. CDR3 protein: CAISAMQDRVNIQYF. The DNA for the CDR3 is TGTGCCATCAGTGCCATGCAGGACAGGGTGAACATTCAGTACTTC.

This clonotype was observed a single time. The J gene is TRBJ2-7, the V gene TRBV7-2; 9 bases match TRBD1. Germline loops: CDR1 SGHTA, CDR2 FQGNSA. The CDR3 has 14 residues. Germline trimming cut 4 bases from V and 4 bases from J; bases unmatched to any gene: 5. CDR3 DNA sequence: TGTGCCAGCAGCTACAGACAGGGGGGATACGAGCAGTACTTC. Its protein product is CASSYRQGGYEQYF. Drawing the rest from reference TRBV7-2 and TRBJ2-7, the complete variable domain is GAGVSQSPSNKVTEKGKDVELRCDPISGHTALYWYRQSLGQGLEFLIYFQGNSAPDKSGLPSDRFSAERTGGSVSTLTIQRTQQEDSAVYLCASSYRQGGYEQYFGPGTRLTVT.

This clonotype was seen many times. The chain employs TRBV6-5 and TRBJ2-1; TRBD2 agrees at 11 bases. CDR3 length: 15 amino acids. CDR1 MNHEY and CDR2 SVGAGI come from the germline V gene. Trimming cost V 6 bases and J 7 bases; bases outside gene matches: 8. The CDR3 loop is CASSRTSGSINEQFF. CDR3 in DNA: TGTGCCAGCAGCCGTACTAGCGGGAGTATTAATGAGCAGTTCTTC.

This chain connects TRBV7-3 to TRBJ1-5, with unresolved D. The CDR3 has 14 amino acids. The germline gives CDR1 SGHTA, CDR2 FQGTGA. With 5 bases removed from V and 14 bases from J, the gap between germline ends came to 22 bases. CDR3 nucleotides: TGTGCCAGCAGCCAAGCAGGCGGGCAGACCTACGAGCATTTT. It codes for CASSQAGGQTYEHF.

At least ten counts were recorded for this clonotype. The chain recombines TRBV5-5 with TRBJ2-5; D is unclear. V lost 5 bases to trimming and J lost 2 bases, with 7 bases between them. The length of the CDR3 is 12 residues. CDR1 is SGHKS, CDR2 YYEKEE, per germline (reference sequence). The CDR3: CASRLGQETQYF. Written as DNA, the CDR3 is TGTGCCAGCAGGTTAGGTCAAGAGACCCAGTACTTC.

A remark on this clonotype: Since no conserved phenylalanine or tryptophan closes the CDR3, a read error is the likely cause. The DNA is omitted, as the CDR3 cannot be located on it reliably, and the CDR3 follows TCRdb's listing. The chain recombines TRBV3-1 with TRBJ1-2. Looked up from germline, CDR1 is LGHDT and CDR2 is YNNKEL (reference sequence). The CDR3 spans 13 residues, counting both ends. CDR3 residues: CASSQIEDRGCTV.

The rearrangement joins TRBV9 to TRBJ2-7, with 7 bases fitting TRBD2. The junction had 5 bases not matched to a gene; V was cut back by 4 bases and J by 4 bases. Germline CDR1 reads SGDLS; CDR2 reads YYNGEE. The CDR3 extends over 13 amino acids. The CDR3 region has the DNA TGTGCCAGCAGCCCTTTGGGAGGGTACGAGCAGTACTTC. Its protein product is CASSPLGGYEQYF.

V gene TRBV20-1 combines with J gene TRBJ2-7; 11 nucleotides match TRBD2. V was pared by 8 bases and J by 2 bases, with 2 bases of the junction left unmatched. Germline CDR1 and CDR2: DFQATT and SNEGSKA (reference sequence). This CDR3 spans 12 amino acids. CDR3: CSPGLAAYEQYF. CDR3 in DNA: TGCAGTCCGGGACTAGCGGCCTACGAGCAGTACTTC.

To note about this clonotype: It is likely a read error, because the conserved phenylalanine at the end of the CDR3 is missing. J is TRBJ2-7 and V is TRBV6-1; TRBD1 matches at 7 bases. With 7 bases clipped from V and 5 bases from J, the junction kept 8 bases outside the gene matches. Germline V gene sequence: CDR1 MNHNS, CDR2 SASEGT. There are 13 residues in the CDR3. The CDR3 DNA is TGTGCCAGCACCCACATCGGGACAGACGAGCAGTACCTC. It translates to CASTHIGTDEQYL.

The chain links TRBV9 to TRBJ2-1, with TRBD2 identical over 11 bases. V dropped 4 bases and J dropped 12; count of bases not matched to a gene: 15. The V gene's germline CDR1 is SGDLS and CDR2 YYNGEE. The CDR3 extends over 16 amino acids. CDR3 sequence reads: CASSSRTSGFSDTQFF. The CDR3 DNA sequence: TGTGCCAGCAGCTCGCGGACTAGCGGGTTCTCAGATACGCAGTTCTTC.

The sample holds many counts of this clonotype. This rearrangement joins TRBV5-5 to TRBJ1-1, with D possibly TRBD1 on 5 matching bases. CDR1 and CDR2 (germline): SGHKS, YYEKEE (reference sequence). This CDR3 comprises 16 residues. Trimming pared 3 bases from V and 0 bases from J, leaving 15 bases between. The DNA of the CDR3 is TGTGCCAGCAGCTCCGACGCCGGACACATGAACACTGAAGCTTTCTTT. Protein sequence: CASSSDAGHMNTEAFF.

On this clonotype itself: This clone may be a read error of a much larger clone one base away. V gene TRBV18 combines with J gene TRBJ2-5; D remains unclear. Germline V gene lookup returns CDR1 KGHSH and CDR2 LQKENI. CDR3 length: 13 residues. In nucleotides, the CDR3 is TGTGCCAGCTCATCACCGGGTCAAGAGACCCAGTACTTC. It specifies CASSSPGQETQYF.

By share, this clonotype ranks as medium-sized. The CDR3 DNA reads as TGTGCCAGCAGCTTATTCGGAGGGCGAAAACTGTTTTTT. Its translation: CASSLFGGRKLFF. This chain uses TRBV7-9 with TRBJ1-4; D is ambiguous. The CDR3 has 13 amino acids. The germline V gene encodes CDR1 SEHNR and CDR2 FQNEAQ (reference sequence). V was cut by 2 bases and J by 10 bases, with 11 bases left in between.

The chain recombines TRBV5-1 with TRBJ2-1; a weak D match, TRBD2 (6 bases). This CDR3 spans 12 amino acids. Germline loops: CDR1 SGHRS, CDR2 YFSETQ. Trimming cost V 6 bases and J 5 bases, with 9 bases left between them. DNA for the CDR3: TGCGCCAGCACGGGGGTCAACAATGAGCAGTTCTTC. Its protein is CASTGVNNEQFF. The variable domain in full, completed from reference TRBV5-1 and TRBJ2-1, reads KAGVTQTPRYLIKTRGQQVTLSCSPISGHRSVSWYQQTPGQGLQFLFEYFSETQRNKGNFPGRFSGRQFSNSRSEMNVSTLELGDSALYLCASTGVNNEQFFGPGTRLTVL.

This clonotype has a count of ten or more. The chain employs TRBV5-4 and TRBJ2-2; TRBD1 aligns across 8 bases. Trimming at V came to 4 bases and at J to 5 bases, leaving 7 bases not matched to a gene. Germline V lookup: CDR1 SGHNT, CDR2 YYREEE (reference sequence). CDR3 length: 15 residues. The DNA of the CDR3 is TGTGCCAGCAGCGGAGACAGGGGTTTTACCGGGGAGCTGTTTTTT. This sequence encodes CASSGDRGFTGELFF.

Ten or more counts support this clonotype. The V and J genes are TRBV4-2 and TRBJ2-5; D is possibly TRBD1 (6 bases). CDR1 and CDR2 (germline): LGHNA, YNFKEQ. Trimming stripped 4 bases from V and 2 bases from J, with 17 bases between. This CDR3 comprises 16 residues. The chain's CDR3 is CASSPVFRGGQETQYF. For the CDR3, the DNA is TGTGCCAGCAGCCCCGTGTTCAGAGGGGGTCAAGAGACCCAGTACTTC.

This clonotype was seen many times. The rearrangement links TRBV11-3 to TRBJ2-3; D may be TRBD2 (7 bases). Germline CDR1 SGHNT, CDR2 YENEEA. The CDR3 runs to 14 residues. Trimming removed 9 bases from V and 2 bases from J, with 15 bases in between. Here the CDR3 reads CASKGRGHTDTQYF. The CDR3 DNA reads TGTGCCAGTAAGGGGCGGGGGCACACAGATACGCAGTATTTT. Looking up the rest from reference TRBV11-3 and TRBJ2-3 gives the full variable domain: EAGVVQSPRYKIIEKKQPVAFWCNPISGHNTLYWYLQNLGQGPELLIRYENEEAVDDSQLPKDRFSAERLKGVDSTLKIQPAELGDSAVYLCASKGRGHTDTQYFGPGTRLTVL.

The CDR3 DNA follows: TGTGCCAGCAGCTTGAGCGGAGAGACCCAGTACTTC. Translating it yields CASSLSGETQYF. The rearrangement uses TRBV7-6 and TRBJ2-5, with D perhaps matching TRBD2 (5 bases). Germline assignment: CDR1 SGHVS and CDR2 FNYEAQ. V was pared by 3 bases and J by 4 bases, with 6 bases between. The CDR3 is made up of 12 amino acids.

Notes on this clonotype: The CDR3 carries no conserved terminal phenylalanine or tryptophan, so it likely arises from a read error. The DNA is left out, because the CDR3 cannot be placed on it with certainty; the CDR3 is given as TCRdb lists it. The rearrangement uses TRBV2 and TRBJ1-5; TRBD1, the table's D call, was not compared with the DNA. Germline lookup yields CDR1 SNHLY and CDR2 FYNNEI. Counting both end residues, the CDR3 totals 10 amino acids. The CDR3 protein is CASANRDGED.

Many counts were recorded for this clonotype. The chain links TRBV4-3 to TRBJ1-1, with D tentatively TRBD1 (6 bases). The CDR3 extends over 14 amino acids. V dropped 5 bases and J dropped 4 bases, with 14 bases sitting between them. In germline, CDR1 is LGHNA, CDR2 YSLEER. The CDR3 spells CASSAQQGTTEAFF. DNA of the CDR3: TGCGCCAGCAGCGCCCAACAGGGTACCACTGAAGCTTTCTTT.

The J gene is TRBJ2-2, the V gene TRBV5-1, with D possibly being TRBD1 or TRBD2 (5 bases each). Germline CDR1 reads SGHRS; CDR2 reads YFSETQ. V lost 6 bases and J 6 bases, leaving 9 bases between the germline ends. There are 12 residues in the CDR3. CDR3 DNA: TGCGCCAGCAATTTGGGGGCCGGGGAGCTGTTTTTT. Amino acid sequence: CASNLGAGELFF. The complete variable domain, with remaining parts taken from reference TRBV5-1 and TRBJ2-2, reads KAGVTQTPRYLIKTRGQQVTLSCSPISGHRSVSWYQQTPGQGLQFLFEYFSETQRNKGNFPGRFSGRQFSNSRSEMNVSTLELGDSALYLCASNLGAGELFFGEGSRLTVL.

This clonotype has a count of ten or more. CDR3 nucleotide sequence: TGTGCCAGCAGTGAAGGGGAGGGACAGGGGGGACTTCCTGAAGCTTTCTTT. This sequence encodes CASSEGEGQGGLPEAFF. This chain connects TRBV2 to TRBJ1-1; the match to TRBD1 covers 11 bases. V trimming: 1 base; J trimming: 6 bases; junction bases outside the gene matches: 10. Germline CDR1 and CDR2: SNHLY and FYNNEI. The CDR3 totals 17 residues.

This clonotype is medium-sized within its sample. The rearrangement links TRBV10-3 to TRBJ1-1, with TRBD1 as a possible D gene (6 bases). Trimming took 3 bases from V and 0 from J, leaving 8 bases between them. Germline V gene lookup returns CDR1 ENHRY and CDR2 SYGVKD. This CDR3 is 14 amino acids long. The CDR3 DNA is TGTGCCATCAGTGAAAGGGGGATGAACACTGAAGCTTTCTTT. Its protein product is CAISERGMNTEAFF.

A word on this clonotype: Mismatch with germline at one junction end may stem from a read error. The chain employs TRBV11-2 and TRBJ2-5; D is unresolved. In germline, CDR1 is SGHAT, CDR2 FQNNGV. The CDR3 is made up of 13 amino acids. The CDR3 loop is CAGSSGRSETQYF. In DNA form, the CDR3 reads TGTGCCGGCAGCTCCGGACGGTCGGAGACCCAGTACTTC. Full variable domain (rest looked up from reference TRBV11-2 and TRBJ2-5): EAGVAQSPRYKIIEKRQSVAFWCNPISGHATLYWYQQILGQGPKLLIQFQNNGVVDDSQLPKDRFSAERLKGVDSTLKIQPAKLEDSAVYLCAGSSGRSETQYFGPGTRLLVL.

Regarding this clonotype: Compared with germline, one end of the junction differs, possibly owing to a read error. This chain connects TRBV7-3 to TRBJ1-1; no reliable D call. Germline values: CDR1 SGHTA, CDR2 FQGTGA. This CDR3 contains 15 residues. This CDR3 reads CASSFTEDLGTEAFF. The CDR3 DNA follows: TGTGCCAGCAGCTTTACAGAGGATCTTGGCACTGAGGCTTTCTTT.

This clonotype was observed a few times. The V gene is TRBV2, the J gene TRBJ1-2; weak D call: TRBD1 (6 bases). The CDR3 covers 13 residues. CDR1 and CDR2 from the germline V gene are SNHLY and FYNNEI. The V end lost 6 bases, the J end lost 6 bases, and 14 bases lay between the germline ends. The CDR3 coding sequence is TGTGCCAGCAGGTCAGGGGAAAGGAATGGCTACACCTTC. It specifies CASRSGERNGYTF.